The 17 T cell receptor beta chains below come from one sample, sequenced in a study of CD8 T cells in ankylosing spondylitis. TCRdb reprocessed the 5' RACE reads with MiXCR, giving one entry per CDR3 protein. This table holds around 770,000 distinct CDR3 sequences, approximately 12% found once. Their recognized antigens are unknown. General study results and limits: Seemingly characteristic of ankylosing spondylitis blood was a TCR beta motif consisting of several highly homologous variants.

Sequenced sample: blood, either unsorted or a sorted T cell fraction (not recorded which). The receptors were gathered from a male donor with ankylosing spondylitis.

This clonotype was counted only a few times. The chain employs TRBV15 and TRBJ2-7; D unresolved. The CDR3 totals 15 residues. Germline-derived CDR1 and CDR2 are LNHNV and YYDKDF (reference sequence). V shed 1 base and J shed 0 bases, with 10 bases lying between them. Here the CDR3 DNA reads TGTGCCACCAGCAGAGTATACTCGAGCTCCTACGAGCAGTACTTC. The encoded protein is CATSRVYSSSYEQYF. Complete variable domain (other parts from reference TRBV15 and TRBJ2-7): DAMVIQNPRYQVTQFGKPVTLSCSQTLNHNVMYWYQQKSSQAPKLLFHYYDKDFNNEADTPDNFQSRRPNTSFCFLDIRSPGLGDTAMYLCATSRVYSSSYEQYFGPGTRLTVT.

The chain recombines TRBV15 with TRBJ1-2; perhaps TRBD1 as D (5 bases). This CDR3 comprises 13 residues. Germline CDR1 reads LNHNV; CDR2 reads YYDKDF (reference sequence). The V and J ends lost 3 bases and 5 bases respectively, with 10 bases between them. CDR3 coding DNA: TGTGCCACCAGCAGCGGGACGATATATGGCTACACCTTC. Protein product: CATSSGTIYGYTF.

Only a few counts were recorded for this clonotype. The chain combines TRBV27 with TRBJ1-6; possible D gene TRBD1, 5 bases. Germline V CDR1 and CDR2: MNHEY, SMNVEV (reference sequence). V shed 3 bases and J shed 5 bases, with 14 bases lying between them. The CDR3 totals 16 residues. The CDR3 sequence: CASSFYRDGDNSPLHF. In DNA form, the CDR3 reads TGTGCCAGCAGTTTCTACCGGGACGGAGATAATTCACCCCTCCACTTT.

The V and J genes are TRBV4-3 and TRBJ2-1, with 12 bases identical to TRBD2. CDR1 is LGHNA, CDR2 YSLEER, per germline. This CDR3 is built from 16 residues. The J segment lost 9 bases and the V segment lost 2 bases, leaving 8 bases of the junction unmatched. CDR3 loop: CASSQRPSGGAGEQFF. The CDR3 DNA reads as TGCGCCAGCAGCCAAAGGCCTAGCGGGGGGGCAGGTGAGCAGTTCTTC.

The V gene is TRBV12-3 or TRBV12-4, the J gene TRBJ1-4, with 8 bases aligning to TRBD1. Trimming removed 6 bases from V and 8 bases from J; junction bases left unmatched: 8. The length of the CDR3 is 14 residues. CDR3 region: CASRKRTGSEKLFF. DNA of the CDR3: TGTGCCAGCAGAAAAAGGACAGGGAGCGAAAAACTGTTTTTT.

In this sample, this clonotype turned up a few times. The CDR3 here is CASSSRLAFSTDTQYF. The CDR3 nucleotides read TGTGCCAGCAGCTCGCGACTAGCGTTTAGCACAGATACGCAGTATTTT. The chain links TRBV7-9 to TRBJ2-3; TRBD2 matches at 8 bases. The V gene's germline CDR1 is SEHNR and CDR2 FQNEAQ (reference sequence). The CDR3 runs 16 residues. J lost 0 bases, V lost 4 bases, and 6 bases had no gene match. The complete variable domain, with remaining parts taken from reference TRBV7-9 and TRBJ2-3, reads DTGVSQNPRHKITKRGQNVTFRCDPISEHNRLYWYRQTLGQGPEFLTYFQNEAQLEKSRLLSDRFSAERPKGSFSTLEIQRTEQGDSAMYLCASSSRLAFSTDTQYFGPGTRLTVL.

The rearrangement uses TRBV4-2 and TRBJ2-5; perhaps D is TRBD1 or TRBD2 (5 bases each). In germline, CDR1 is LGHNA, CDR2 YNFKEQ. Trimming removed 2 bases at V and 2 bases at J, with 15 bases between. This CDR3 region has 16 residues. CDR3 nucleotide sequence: TGTGCCAGCAGCCAAACCGGGGCCCAAGTTCAAGAGACCCAGTACTTC. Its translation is CASSQTGAQVQETQYF.

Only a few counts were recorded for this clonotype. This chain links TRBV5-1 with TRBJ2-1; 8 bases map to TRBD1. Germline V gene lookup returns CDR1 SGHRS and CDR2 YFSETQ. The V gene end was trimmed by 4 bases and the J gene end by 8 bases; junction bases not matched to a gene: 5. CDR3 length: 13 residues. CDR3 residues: CASSTGQGHEQFF. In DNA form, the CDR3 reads TGCGCCAGCAGCACTGGACAGGGCCATGAGCAGTTCTTC.

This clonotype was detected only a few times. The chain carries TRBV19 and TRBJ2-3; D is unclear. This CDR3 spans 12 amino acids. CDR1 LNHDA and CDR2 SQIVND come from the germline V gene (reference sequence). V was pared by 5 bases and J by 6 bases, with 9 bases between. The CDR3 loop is CASSQQTDTQYF. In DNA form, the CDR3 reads TGTGCCAGTAGTCAGCAAACGGATACGCAGTATTTT.

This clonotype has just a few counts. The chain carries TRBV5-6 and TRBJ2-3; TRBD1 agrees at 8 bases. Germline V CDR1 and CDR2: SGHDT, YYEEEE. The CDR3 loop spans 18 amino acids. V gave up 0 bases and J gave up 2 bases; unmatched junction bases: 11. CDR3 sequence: CASSLVPLRTGNTDTQYF. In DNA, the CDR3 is TGTGCCAGCAGCTTGGTTCCCCTCCGGACAGGGAACACAGATACGCAGTATTTT.

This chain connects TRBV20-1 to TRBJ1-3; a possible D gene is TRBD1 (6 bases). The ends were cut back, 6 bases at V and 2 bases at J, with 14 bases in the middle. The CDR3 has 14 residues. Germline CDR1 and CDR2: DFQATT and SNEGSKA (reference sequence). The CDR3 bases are TGCAGTGCGGGACCAGGGGACACTGGAAACACCATATATTTT. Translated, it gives CSAGPGDTGNTIYF.

CDR3 in amino acids: CSARVYPGGTYNEQFF. Written as DNA, the CDR3 is TGCAGTGCTAGAGTGTACCCAGGCGGAACCTACAATGAGCAGTTCTTC. This chain connects TRBV20-1 to TRBJ2-1; D is unresolved. The CDR3 totals 16 residues. Germline V gene data show CDR1 as DFQATT and CDR2 as SNEGSKA (reference sequence). Trimming took off 1 base at V and 2 bases at J, with 15 bases between the two ends.

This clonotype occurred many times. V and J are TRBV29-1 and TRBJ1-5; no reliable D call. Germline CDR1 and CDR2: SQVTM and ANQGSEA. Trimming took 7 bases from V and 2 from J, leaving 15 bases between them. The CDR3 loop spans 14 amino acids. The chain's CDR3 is CSAGYMERNQPQHF. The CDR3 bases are TGCAGCGCCGGATATATGGAACGCAATCAGCCCCAGCATTTT.

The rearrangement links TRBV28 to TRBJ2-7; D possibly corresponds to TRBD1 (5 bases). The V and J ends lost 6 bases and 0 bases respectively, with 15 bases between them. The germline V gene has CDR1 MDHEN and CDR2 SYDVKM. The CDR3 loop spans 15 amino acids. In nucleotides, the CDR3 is TGTGCCAGCAGCCGAGGTGACAGCCTCTCCTACGAGCAGTACTTC. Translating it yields CASSRGDSLSYEQYF.

In DNA form, the CDR3 reads TGTGCCAGCAGTTTGGAGGGGAAGAGGGGTGAGCAGTTCTTC. It codes for CASSLEGKRGEQFF. The genes are TRBV28 and TRBJ2-1; maybe TRBD2 (6 bases). Trimming stripped 3 bases from V and 9 bases from J, with 15 bases between. This CDR3 comprises 14 residues. CDR1 is MDHEN and CDR2 is SYDVKM in the germline V gene.

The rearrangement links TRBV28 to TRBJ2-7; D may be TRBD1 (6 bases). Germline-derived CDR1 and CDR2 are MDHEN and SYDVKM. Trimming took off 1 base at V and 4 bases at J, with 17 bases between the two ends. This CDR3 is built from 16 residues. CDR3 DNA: TGTGCCAGCAGTTTATTCGGGACACATGACCTATACGAGCAGTACTTC. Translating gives CASSLFGTHDLYEQYF.

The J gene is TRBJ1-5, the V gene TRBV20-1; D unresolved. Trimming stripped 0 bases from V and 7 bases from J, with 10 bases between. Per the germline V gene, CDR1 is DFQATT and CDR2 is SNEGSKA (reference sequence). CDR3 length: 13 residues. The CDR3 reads CSARDRMGQPQHF. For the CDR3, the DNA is TGCAGTGCTAGAGATAGAATGGGACAGCCCCAGCATTTT.